These 8 T cell receptor beta chains share one sample of origin, sequenced in a study of cytomegalovirus exposure and HLA in healthy donors. In the PCR, 60 Vbeta and 13 Jbeta primers were used. Using immunoSEQ multiplex PCR, the repertoire was profiled, and TCRdb retains in-frame clones only, with some absent. The sample yields some 150,000 clones, 72% seen once. The sequenced sample consisted of PBMCs. The source of these receptors is a human donor in good health.

The rearrangement uses TRBV30 and TRBJ2-2; 7 bases are shared with TRBD1. J was trimmed by 0 bases and V by 4 bases; bases with no gene match: 5. Looked up from germline, CDR1 is GTSNPN and CDR2 is SVGIG (reference sequence). The CDR3 has 15 amino acids. The CDR3 nucleotides are TGTGCCTGGAATTTGGGGACAGCGAACACCGGGGAGCTGTTTTTT. It codes for CAWNLGTANTGELFF.

The chain uses TRBV18 and TRBJ1-1; tentatively, D is TRBD1 (6 bases). The CDR3 spans 15 residues. V lost 0 bases, J lost 0 bases, and 8 bases lay in between. Germline CDR1 and CDR2: KGHSH and LQKENI. The chain's CDR3 is CASSPPPGVNTEAFF. CDR3 bases: TGTGCCAGCTCACCACCTCCAGGGGTGAACACTGAAGCTTTCTTT.

The sample holds a few counts of this clone. V gene TRBV7-9 combines with J gene TRBJ2-2; 10 nucleotides agree with TRBD1. Germline V lookup: CDR1 SEHNR, CDR2 FQNEAQ (reference sequence). The V and J ends lost 4 bases and 6 bases, in that order; junction bases with no gene match: 5. The CDR3 extends over 15 amino acids. CDR3 bases: TGTGCCAGCAGCTATCCGGGACAGGGGTCCGGGGAGCTGTTTTTT. Translated: CASSYPGQGSGELFF.

The V and J genes are TRBV29-1 and TRBJ1-1, with 12 bases matching TRBD1. CDR1 and CDR2 from the germline V gene are SQVTM and ANQGSEA. The CDR3 is 13 amino acids. Trimming cost V 5 bases and J 7 bases; bases outside gene matches: 5. This chain's CDR3 is CSVPGQGAGEAFF. CDR3 sequence (DNA): TGCAGCGTTCCGGGACAGGGGGCTGGTGAAGCTTTCTTT. Complete variable domain (other parts from reference TRBV29-1 and TRBJ1-1): SAVISQKPSRDICQRGTSLTIQCQVDSQVTMMFWYRQQPGQSLTLIATANQGSEATYESGFVIDKFPISRPNLTFSTLTVSNMSPEDSSIYLCSVPGQGAGEAFFGQGTRLTVV.

The V gene is TRBV6-6, the J gene TRBJ1-2, with a possible D match to TRBD1 (5 bases). Trimming removed 3 bases at V and 4 bases at J, with 15 bases between. Germline V lookup: CDR1 MNHNY, CDR2 SVGAGI (reference sequence). The CDR3 length is 15 residues. CDR3 sequence: CASSYLLGEGYGYTF. The CDR3 bases are TGTGCCAGCAGTTATTTATTGGGGGAGGGCTATGGCTACACCTTC.

This clone has just a few counts. The chain combines TRBV5-4 with TRBJ2-5, with a tentative D call TRBD2 (6 bases). Trimming took off 4 bases at V and 3 bases at J, with 16 bases between the two ends. The CDR3 runs to 15 residues. Germline V gene sequence: CDR1 SGHNT, CDR2 YYREEE (reference sequence). The CDR3 nucleotides read TGTGCCAGCAGCCCACTCTCGGGCGGGGAAGAGACCCAGTACTTC. Encoded protein: CASSPLSGGEETQYF.

The sample holds one count of this clone. J is TRBJ1-2 and V is TRBV19; TRBD1 agrees at 7 bases. The V segment lost 5 bases and the J segment 6 bases; nucleotides outside the gene matches: 15. CDR1 and CDR2 (germline): LNHDA, SQIVND (reference sequence). The CDR3 extends over 16 amino acids. The CDR3 bases are TGTGCCAGTAGTTTACTCCGGGACAGTAAAAGGGATGGCTACACCTTC. The encoded protein is CASSLLRDSKRDGYTF.

This chain uses TRBV25-1 with TRBJ1-1; TRBD1 is a possible D gene (6 bases). V gave up 1 base and J gave up 4 bases, with 7 bases separating them. Germline V lookup: CDR1 MGHDK, CDR2 SYGVNS. The CDR3 has 13 residues. The CDR3: CASSELGGTEAFF. The CDR3 DNA follows: TGTGCCAGCAGTGAATTAGGGGGCACTGAAGCTTTCTTT.